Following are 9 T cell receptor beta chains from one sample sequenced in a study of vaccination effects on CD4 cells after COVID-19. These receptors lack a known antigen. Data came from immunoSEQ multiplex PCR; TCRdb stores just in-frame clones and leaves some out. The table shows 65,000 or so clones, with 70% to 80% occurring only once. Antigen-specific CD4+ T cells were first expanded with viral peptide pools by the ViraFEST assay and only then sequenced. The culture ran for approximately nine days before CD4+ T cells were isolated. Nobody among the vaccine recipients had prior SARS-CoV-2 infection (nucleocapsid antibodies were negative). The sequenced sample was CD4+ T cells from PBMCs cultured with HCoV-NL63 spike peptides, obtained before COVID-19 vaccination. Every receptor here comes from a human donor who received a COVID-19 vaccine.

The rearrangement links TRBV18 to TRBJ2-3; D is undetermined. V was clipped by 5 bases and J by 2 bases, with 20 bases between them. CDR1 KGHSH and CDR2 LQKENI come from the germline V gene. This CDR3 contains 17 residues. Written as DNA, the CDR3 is TGTGCCAGCTCAGATACCAGAACTCGCGTAATCACAGATACGCAGTATTTT. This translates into CASSDTRTRVITDTQYF.

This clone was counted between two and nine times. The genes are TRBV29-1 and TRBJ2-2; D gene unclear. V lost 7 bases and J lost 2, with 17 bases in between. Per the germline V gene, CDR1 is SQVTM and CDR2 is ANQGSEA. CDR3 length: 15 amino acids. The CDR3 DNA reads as TGCAGCGCTAGACTTGTCTCGGGTAACACCGGGGAGCTGTTTTTT. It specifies CSARLVSGNTGELFF.

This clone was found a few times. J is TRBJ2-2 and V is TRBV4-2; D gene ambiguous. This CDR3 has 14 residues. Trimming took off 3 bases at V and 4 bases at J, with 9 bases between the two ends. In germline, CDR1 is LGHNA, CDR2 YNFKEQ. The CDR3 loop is CASSHLAATGELFF. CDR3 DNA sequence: TGTGCCAGCAGCCATTTAGCAGCCACCGGGGAGCTGTTTTTT.

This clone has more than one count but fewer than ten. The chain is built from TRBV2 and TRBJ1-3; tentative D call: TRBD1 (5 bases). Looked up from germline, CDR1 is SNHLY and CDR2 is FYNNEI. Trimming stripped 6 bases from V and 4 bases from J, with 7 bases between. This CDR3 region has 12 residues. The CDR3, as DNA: TGTGCCAGCAGGGGGGAAGGAAACACCATATATTTT. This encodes CASRGEGNTIYF.

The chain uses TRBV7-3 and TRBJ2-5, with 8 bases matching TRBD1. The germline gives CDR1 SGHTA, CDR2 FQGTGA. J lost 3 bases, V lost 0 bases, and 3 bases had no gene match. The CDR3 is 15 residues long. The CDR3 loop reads CASSLTRGPEETQYF. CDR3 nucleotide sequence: TGTGCCAGCAGCTTAACCAGGGGGCCCGAAGAGACCCAGTACTTC.

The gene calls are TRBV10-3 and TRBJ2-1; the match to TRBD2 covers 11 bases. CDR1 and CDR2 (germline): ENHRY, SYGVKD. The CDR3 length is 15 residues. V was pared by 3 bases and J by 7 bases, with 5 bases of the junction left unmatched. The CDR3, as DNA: TGTGCCATCAGTGAAAATAGCGGGGGGGCAAATGAGCAGTTCTTC. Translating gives CAISENSGGANEQFF.

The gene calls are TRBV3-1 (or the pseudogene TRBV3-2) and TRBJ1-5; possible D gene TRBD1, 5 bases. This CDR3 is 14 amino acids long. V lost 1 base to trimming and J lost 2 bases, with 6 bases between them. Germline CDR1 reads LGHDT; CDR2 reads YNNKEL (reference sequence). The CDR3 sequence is CASSQGRGNQPQHF. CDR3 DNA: TGTGCCAGCAGCCAAGGCAGGGGCAATCAGCCCCAGCATTTT.

The CDR3 DNA sequence: TGTGCCAGCAGTTTCTCGACAGGCCCTAACTATGGCTACACCTTC. Translated: CASSFSTGPNYGYTF. The chain employs TRBV27 and TRBJ1-2; D is perhaps TRBD1 (6 bases). This CDR3 comprises 15 residues. The V end lost 3 bases, the J end lost 0 bases, and 11 bases lay between the germline ends. Germline CDR1 is MNHEY and CDR2 is SMNVEV (reference sequence).

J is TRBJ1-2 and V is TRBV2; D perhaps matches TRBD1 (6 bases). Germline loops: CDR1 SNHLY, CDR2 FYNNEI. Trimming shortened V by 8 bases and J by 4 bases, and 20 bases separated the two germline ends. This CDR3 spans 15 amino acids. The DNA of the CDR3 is TGTGCCAGCGATACCACTGGACAGAACCTCTATGGCTACACCTTC. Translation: CASDTTGQNLYGYTF.